This TCR beta chain is drawn from a study of T cells in Graves' hyperthyroidism and ophthalmopathy. Overall study results and limits: Also found in blood were most expanded thyroid clonotypes above 0.001.

Amplified TCR beta CDR3 regions derived from RNA transcripts. The study used the HTBI primer set for a first-round RT-PCR of the TCR CDR3. MiXCR, applied by TCRdb to the multiplex PCR reads, yields one record per CDR3 protein. Here the sample spans fewer than 450,000 distinct CDR3 sequences, roughly 15% being singletons. Exclusion criteria comprised uncontrolled infection, other autoimmune disease, pregnancy or lactation. Diagnoses used clinical symptoms, serum thyroxine and TRAb, thyroid ultrasound and orbital computed tomography. J was trimmed by 6 bases and V by 6 bases; bases with no gene match: 9. This CDR3 has 15 amino acids. CDR1 and CDR2 from the germline V gene are MGHDK and SYGVNS. Regarding this clonotype: Its antigen remains unidentified.

The receptor was derived from an older woman with Graves' ophthalmopathy. The J gene is TRBJ2-1, the V gene TRBV25-1, with TRBD2 identical over 9 bases. Specimen: blood. This CDR3 is CASRTSGARVNEQFF. For the CDR3, the DNA is TGTGCCAGCAGGACTAGCGGCGCTCGAGTCAATGAGCAGTTCTTC.